This T cell receptor (beta chain) was identified in a study of blood T cells in healthy people across ages (dated by TCRdb to 2014 to 2015). Regarding the complete study: In model experiments, roughly one uniquely barcoded TCR beta cDNA molecule per two T cells was captured by template switching. Using deep sequencing normalized with unique cDNA molecular identifiers, the study measured how TCR beta repertoire diversity changes with age. Donors were grouped into four age groups: young (average roughly 17 years), middle-aged (39), aged (roughly 62) and long-lived (about 82). Donors of different ages were randomly distributed across sequencing lanes to avoid experimental bias. The study analyzed two additional independent replicas of 1 million unique cDNA reads from the same blood draw for two donors, one aged 18 to 29 and one aged 80 or older. Results and caveats for the whole study, not just this receptor: Observed TCR beta diversity per million T cells fell roughly linearly with age, and a significant reduction was already apparent by age around 44. Estimates of total diversity from one million sequenced T cells were regarded as lower bounds and underestimates. Because profiling used bulk unsorted PBMCs, naive and antigen-experienced compartments could not be compared conclusively. Compared with the aged group, more naive CD4+ T cells, fewer expanded clones and increased TCR diversity were shown by the long-lived group, suggesting age selection. Because donor CMV infection status was unknown, age-related changes in expanded clonotypes were potentially confounded. There was a strong correlation between observed TCR beta diversity and the percentage of naive T cells measured by flow cytometry.

Spanning cysteine to phenylalanine, the CDR3 consists of 11 amino acids. Just CDR3 DNA is preserved here, 33 bases in frame from base 1. The CDR1 and CDR2 encoded by the germline V gene are KGHSH and LQKENI. This clonotype was seen a few times. It has no known antigen specificity. Qualities for individual bases were not recorded, and no much larger clone is one base off. The donors were a few dozen Caucasian individuals from Russia, aged roughly 6 to 100 years, who were systemically healthy. About 10 milliliters of peripheral blood were drawn from each donor into EDTA-treated Vacutainer tubes. Ficoll-Paque density-gradient centrifugation was used to isolate PBMCs, with at least 6.5 million per sample. Total RNA was extracted from PBMCs with Trizol reagent, with at least 6 micrograms obtained per sample. Naive CD45RAhigh/CD27high T cell percentages were measured by flow cytometry on a PBMC aliquot from every donor.

Libraries were built with 5' RACE. Sequencing instrument: Illumina HiSeq 2500. A second PCR of roughly 6 to 11 cycles was performed with a sample-barcoded 5' primer and a J-beta primer mix. Each TCR beta cDNA molecule received a unique molecular identifier from a template-switch 5' adaptor carrying 12 random nucleotides. Each sample yielded at least 3 million CDR3-containing paired-end reads. First-strand cDNA synthesis was performed from all RNA using the Mint cDNA synthesis kit, with priming by a TRBC-specific oligonucleotide. After uracil-DNA glycosylase treatment, a first 18-cycle PCR used universal primers M1SS and BC2_uni_R on all cDNA. The authors' analysis ran thus. Normalization of each sample was performed by random selection of 1 million high-quality reads, each carrying a distinct molecular identifier. Reads sharing molecular identifiers were discarded rather than binned into consensus sequences. MiTCR, with a Q25 quality threshold and the strictest error-elimination algorithm, was used for CDR3 identification, clonotype clustering and error correction. A nonparametric unseen species model with Euler transformation was used to estimate a lower bound on total TCR beta diversity. The public reads were quality trimmed at Q25 with fastp and then assembled into clones with MiXCR by TCRdb, keeping productive beta chains. A single entry per CDR3 protein holds the most common genes and DNA from its merged rows. TCRdb's processing, not the authors', yielded these V and J calls. This sample has 600,000 or so distinct CDR3 sequences in its table, and 20% to 25% of those were observed once. The ten biggest clones cover roughly 3.7% of the sample.

The clonotype was recovered from a man between 70 and 80 years old in good health. The sample comprised blood. Recombination connected TRBV18 to TRBJ2-5; no D segment can be confidently identified. The closer fit of TRBJ2-1 to the DNA end suggests the J call may be wrong. The DNA is as follows: TGTGCCAGCTCAGGGATCGGTGAGCAGTTCTTC. It is translated as CASSGIGEQFF.